This TCR beta chain was recorded in a study of cytomegalovirus exposure and HLA in healthy donors. The primer mix had 60 Vbeta and 13 Jbeta primers. Sequencing used immunoSEQ multiplex PCR; TCRdb keeps in-frame clones, though not all of them. The sample contains about 120,000 clones, 6.5% to 9.5% of which appear only once. This clone was counted ten times or more. V shed 3 bases and J shed 2 bases, with 18 bases lying between them. There are 16 residues in the CDR3. Looked up from germline, CDR1 is SGDLS and CDR2 is YYNGEE. Though probably carrying unrecorded immune exposures, donors were nominally healthy at sampling.

Source material: PBMCs. The clonotype originates from a woman in her 40s in good health and CMV-seropositive. This chain joins TRBV9 and TRBJ2-7; perhaps TRBD1 as D (7 bases). In DNA, the CDR3 is TGTGCCAGCAGCGCTTCCCCAGGGGGGATCCCCTACGAGCAGTACTTC. It encodes CASSASPGGIPYEQYF.